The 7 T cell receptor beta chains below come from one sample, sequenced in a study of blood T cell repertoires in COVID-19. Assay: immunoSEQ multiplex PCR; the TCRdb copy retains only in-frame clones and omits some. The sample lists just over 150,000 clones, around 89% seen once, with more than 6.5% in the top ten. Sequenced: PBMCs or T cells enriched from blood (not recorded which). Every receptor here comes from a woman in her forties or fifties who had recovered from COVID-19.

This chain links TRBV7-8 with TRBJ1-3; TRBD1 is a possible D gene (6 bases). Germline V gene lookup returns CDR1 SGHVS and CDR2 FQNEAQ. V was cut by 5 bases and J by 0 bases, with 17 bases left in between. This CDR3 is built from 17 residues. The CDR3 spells CASSPRGGGHSGNTIYF. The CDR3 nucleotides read TGTGCCAGCAGCCCCCGGGGAGGGGGACACTCTGGAAACACCATATATTTT.

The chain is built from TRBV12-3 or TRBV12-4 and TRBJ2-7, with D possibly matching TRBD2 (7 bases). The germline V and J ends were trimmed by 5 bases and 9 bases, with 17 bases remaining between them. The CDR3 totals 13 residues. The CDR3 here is CASSLPGGLGQYF. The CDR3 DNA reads TGTGCCAGCAGTCTACCGGGGGGCTTGGGGCAGTACTTC.

CDR3 bases: TGCGCCAGCAGCGCCCCGGGACAGTTCTCCTACGAGCAGTACTTC. Its translation: CASSAPGQFSYEQYF. V is TRBV4-1 and J is TRBJ2-7, with TRBD1 matching 7 bases. V lost 5 bases to trimming and J lost 0 bases; unmatched junction nucleotides: 7. The germline V gene has CDR1 MGHRA and CDR2 YSYEKL. The CDR3 spans 15 residues.

The chain's CDR3 is CASSLEAGPTGELFF. CDR3 nucleotides: TGTGCCAGCAGCTTAGAGGCAGGTCCCACCGGGGAGCTGTTTTTT. The chain uses TRBV11-2 and TRBJ2-2, with D hard to call. V gave up 0 bases and J gave up 4 bases, with 9 bases separating them. The CDR3 is made up of 15 amino acids. Germline loops: CDR1 SGHAT, CDR2 FQNNGV.

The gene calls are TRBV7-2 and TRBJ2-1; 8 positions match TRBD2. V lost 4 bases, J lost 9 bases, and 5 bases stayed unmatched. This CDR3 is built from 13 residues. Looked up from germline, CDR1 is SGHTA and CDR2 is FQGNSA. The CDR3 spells CASSSFSGVEQFF. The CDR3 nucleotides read TGTGCCAGCAGCTCGTTTAGCGGGGTTGAGCAGTTCTTC. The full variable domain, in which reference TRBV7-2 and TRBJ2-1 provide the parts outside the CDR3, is GAGVSQSPSNKVTEKGKDVELRCDPISGHTALYWYRQSLGQGLEFLIYFQGNSAPDKSGLPSDRFSAERTGGSVSTLTIQRTQQEDSAVYLCASSSFSGVEQFFGPGTRLTVL.

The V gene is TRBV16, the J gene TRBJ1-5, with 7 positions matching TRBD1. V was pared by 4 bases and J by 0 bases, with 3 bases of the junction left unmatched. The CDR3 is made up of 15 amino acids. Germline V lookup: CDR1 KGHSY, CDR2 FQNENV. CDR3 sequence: CASSRDSYSNQPQHF. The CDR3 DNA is TGTGCCAGCAGCCGGGACAGTTATAGCAATCAGCCCCAGCATTTT.

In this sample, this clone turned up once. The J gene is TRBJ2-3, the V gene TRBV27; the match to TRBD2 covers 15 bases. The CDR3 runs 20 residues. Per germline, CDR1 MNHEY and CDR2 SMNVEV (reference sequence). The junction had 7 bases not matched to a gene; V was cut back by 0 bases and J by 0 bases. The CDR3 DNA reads TGTGCCAGCAGTTTATCCATGGGACTAGCGGGGGGTCTTAGCACAGATACGCAGTATTTT. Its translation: CASSLSMGLAGGLSTDTQYF.